In its sample, the clone carrying this T cell receptor beta chain was seen many times. Antigen: not known. This sample is part of a study of shared clonotypes between healthy human individuals. The study's findings and limits: Limitation of the genetic and exposure-history diversity represented came from the few donors.

Measured with immunoSEQ multiplex PCR; TCRdb has only the in-frame clones, and not every one. The sample holds more than 550,000 clones; roughly 91% are singletons and the top ten take around a third. Specimen: memory CD8+ T cells from PBMCs. Indicated subset: CD45RO+ cells pooled with CCR7-negative TemRA cells. The sequence was obtained from a man aged 18 to 29 in good health. Some clones in this sample may be carry-over from other donors' samples.

CDR3 loop: CASSFGTGEDSPLHF. CDR3 coding DNA: TGTGCCAGCAGCTTTGGTACAGGGGAGGATTCACCCCTCCACTTT. This chain connects TRBV11-2 to TRBJ1-6; 7 nucleotides line up with TRBD1. Germline V lookup: CDR1 SGHAT, CDR2 FQNNGV. V dropped 3 bases and J dropped 8; count of bases not matched to a gene: 7. CDR3 length: 15 residues.